Listed below are T cell receptor beta chains from one sample, sequenced in a study of T-cell reconstitution after alpha-beta-depleted transplantation in children. TCRdb recomputed calls from the PCR reads with MiXCR, one row per CDR3 protein. Here the sample spans about 460,000 distinct CDR3 sequences, about 10% being singletons. The sequencing used PBMCs, collected before TCRalphabeta/CD19-depleted stem cell transplant. These receptors originate from a child aged 2 to 9 with inherited bone marrow failure, due to receive a stem cell transplant. CDR3s include the opening cysteine and the closing phenylalanine or tryptophan. The D gene is left open where the match is weak. A clone size is listed for some rows: how often the clone was seen (once, few, many), or a class if it is expanded.

many	TRBV5-1	TRBJ2-7	NA	CASSHESYEQYF	TGCGCCAGCAGCCACGAGTCCTACGAGCAGTACTTC
many	TRBV19	TRBJ1-5	TRBD1	CASSIWTGQNQPQHF	TGTGCCAGTAGTATCTGGACAGGCCAAAATCAGCCCCAGCATTTT
many	TRBV6-1	TRBJ1-2	NA	CASCPGGAPLYGYTF	TGTGCCAGCTGCCCGGGGGGGGCTCCCCTCTATGGCTACACCTTC
NA	TRBV6-4	TRBJ2-6	TRBD1	CACSLPTGDDSGANVLTF	TGTGCCTGCAGCCTACCGACAGGGGATGACTCTGGGGCCAACGTCCTGACTTTC
NA	TRBV20-1	TRBJ2-4	NA	CSARDSGDAKNIQYF	TGCAGTGCTAGAGATTCCGGAGACGCCAAAAACATTCAGTACTTC
few	TRBV2	TRBJ2-3	TRBD2	CANSQAGFTDTQYF	TGTGCCAACAGCCAAGCGGGATTCACAGATACGCAGTATTTT
many	TRBV15	TRBJ1-4	TRBD1	CATSNLYPGQIEKLFF	TGTGCCACCAGCAACTTATATCCGGGACAGATTGAAAAACTGTTTTTT
many	TRBV9	TRBJ2-2	NA	CASSVEWAGELFF	TGTGCCAGCAGCGTAGAATGGGCCGGGGAGCTGTTTTTT
many	TRBV29-1	TRBJ2-2	NA	CSAAGFDGSGELFF	TGCAGCGCCGCGGGATTCGATGGTAGCGGGGAGCTGTTTTTT
many	TRBV5-1	TRBJ2-7	TRBD1	CASSLQGAKTEQYF	TGCGCCAGCAGCTTGCAGGGGGCAAAAACCGAGCAGTACTTC
NA	TRBV20-1	TRBJ1-1	NA	CSASYGAEAFF	TGCAGTGCTAGTTATGGCGCTGAAGCTTTCTTT
many	TRBV7-8	TRBJ2-3	NA	CASSSSTADTQYF	TGTGCCAGCAGCTCCTCTACGGCAGATACGCAGTATTTT
many	TRBV29-1	TRBJ2-1	TRBD2	CSVVRTGGRTHEQFF	TGCAGCGTTGTAAGGACCGGCGGGAGGACCCATGAGCAGTTCTTC
few	TRBV5-1	TRBJ1-2	NA	CASSLAAGVTYGYTF	TGCGCCAGCAGCTTGGCGGCAGGGGTTACCTACGGCTACACCTTC
many	TRBV12-3/TRBV12-4	TRBJ2-2	NA	CASMGPWNTGELFF	TGTGCCAGCATGGGACCGTGGAACACCGGGGAGCTGTTTTTT
once	TRBV7-9	TRBJ1-1	NA	CASTRPTGRAFF	TGTGCCAGCACTCGCCCAACAGGGAGAGCTTTCTTT
few	TRBV20-1	TRBJ2-2	TRBD1	CSAPGQGTRAGELFF	TGCAGTGCCCCGGGACAGGGGACTCGGGCGGGGGAGCTGTTTTTT
few	TRBV5-1	TRBJ1-2	TRBD1	CASSLGDTRDRERYGYTF	TGCGCCAGCAGCTTGGGGGATACCCGGGACAGGGAAAGGTATGGCTACACCTTC
many	TRBV12-3/TRBV12-4	TRBJ2-7	TRBD2	CASSALAGEDEQYF	TGTGCCAGCAGTGCCCTAGCGGGAGAGGACGAGCAGTACTTC
many	TRBV7-2	TRBJ1-2	TRBD1	CASSLSDQGADGYTF	TGTGCCAGCAGCTTATCCGACCAGGGGGCGGATGGCTACACCTTC
many	TRBV20-1	TRBJ2-3	NA	CSARDSGWNTDTQYF	TGCAGTGCTAGAGATAGCGGCTGGAACACAGATACGCAGTATTTT
many	TRBV7-8	TRBJ2-5	NA	CASRLRFQETQYF	TGTGCCAGCAGGCTCAGATTTCAAGAGACCCAGTACTTC
many	TRBV10-3	TRBJ2-1	TRBD2	CAISVHYPGLAGTSSYNEQFF	TGTGCCATCAGTGTACATTACCCGGGACTAGCGGGGACCTCCTCCTACAATGAGCAGTTCTTC
many	TRBV6-5	TRBJ2-1	NA	CASSYQPGLTYNEQFF	TGTGCCAGCAGTTACCAGCCCGGGCTAACCTACAATGAGCAGTTCTTC
many	TRBV20-1	TRBJ2-3	NA	CSATSGPSTDTQYF	TGCAGTGCCACCAGTGGCCCTAGCACAGATACGCAGTATTTT
once	TRBV7-2	TRBJ2-7	NA	CASSQIGLRQYF	TGTGCCAGCAGCCAAATCGGACTACGGCAGTACTTC
many	TRBV28	TRBJ2-4	NA	CASSLGGTLIQYF	TGTGCCAGCAGCCTGGGTGGTACCCTTATTCAGTACTTC
few	TRBV24-1	TRBJ2-3	NA	CATSDLDGSLDTQYF	TGTGCCACCAGTGATTTGGACGGGAGTTTAGATACGCAGTATTTT
many	TRBV6-5	TRBJ2-2	NA	CASSYLPNSRAGELFF	TGTGCCAGCAGTTATCTTCCCAACTCCCGGGCCGGGGAGCTGTTTTTT
few	TRBV30	TRBJ2-5	NA	CAWSLAIETQYF	TGTGCCTGGAGTTTGGCTATAGAGACCCAGTACTTC
NA	TRBV11-2	TRBJ2-1	NA	CASTGSRGAISSYNEQFF	TGTGCCAGCACCGGGTCGCGTGGGGCCATAAGCTCCTACAATGAGCAGTTCTTC